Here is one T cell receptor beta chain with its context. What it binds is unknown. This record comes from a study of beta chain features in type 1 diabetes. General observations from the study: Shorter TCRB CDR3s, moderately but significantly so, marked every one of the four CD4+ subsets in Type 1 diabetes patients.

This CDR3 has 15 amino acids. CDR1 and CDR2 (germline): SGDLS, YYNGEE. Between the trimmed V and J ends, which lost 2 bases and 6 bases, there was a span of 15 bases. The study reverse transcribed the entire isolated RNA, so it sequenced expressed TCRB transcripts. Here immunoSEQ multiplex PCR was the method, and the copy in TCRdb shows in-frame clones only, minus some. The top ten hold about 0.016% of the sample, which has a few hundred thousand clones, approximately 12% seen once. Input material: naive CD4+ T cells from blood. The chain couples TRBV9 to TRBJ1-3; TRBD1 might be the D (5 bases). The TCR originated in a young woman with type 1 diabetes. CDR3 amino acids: CASSVARGLENTIYF. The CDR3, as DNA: TGTGCCAGCAGCGTCGCGCGGGGGTTGGAAAACACCATATATTTT.